Presented here are 32 T cell receptor beta chains from one specimen sequenced in a study of blood T cell repertoires in COVID-19. Only in-frame clones appear in the TCRdb table, and some are missing; sequencing was by immunoSEQ multiplex PCR. Among 320,000 or so clones, over 70% were seen once, and the ten largest hold 5% to 6%. Sequenced sample: PBMCs or T cells enriched from blood (not recorded which). The receptor source for this set is a man between 25 and 39 years old who had recovered from COVID-19.

V and J are TRBV2 and TRBJ2-2; TRBD2 matches 13 bases. V shed 6 bases, J shed 4 bases, and the junction held 20 bases outside the gene matches. CDR3 size: 21 residues. CDR1 and CDR2 (germline): SNHLY, FYNNEI. CDR3 in DNA: TGTGCCAGCAGCCACCCCCCGGGGGCCACTAGCGGGGGGGAGGGCACCGGGGAGCTGTTTTTT. Protein sequence: CASSHPPGATSGGEGTGELFF.

V is TRBV6-4 and J is TRBJ2-2; 7 bases agree with TRBD2. V shed 2 bases, J shed 4 bases, and the junction held 13 bases outside the gene matches. Germline CDR1 and CDR2: MRHNA and SNTAGT. CDR3 length equals 18 residues. Here the CDR3 DNA reads TGTGCCAGCAGTGACGGCGACAGCCTGGGGGGGAGCACCGGGGAGCTGTTTTTT. It encodes CASSDGDSLGGSTGELFF.

This clone has just one count. The chain employs TRBV4-2 and TRBJ1-4; no definite D call. The CDR3 covers 11 residues. Germline V gene lookup returns CDR1 LGHNA and CDR2 YNFKEQ. Trimming left V 1 base short and J 10 bases short, with 4 bases between. The CDR3 protein is CASSQGRKLFF. In DNA, the CDR3 is TGTGCCAGCAGCCAAGGCAGAAAACTGTTTTTT.

This chain links TRBV7-3 with TRBJ2-3; TRBD2 matches 8 bases. In germline, CDR1 is SGHTA, CDR2 FQGTGA. This CDR3 contains 16 residues. V shed 3 bases and J 6 bases; nucleotides not matched to a gene: 11. The CDR3 sequence is CASSFRAGGPPDTQYF. CDR3 in DNA: TGTGCCAGCAGCTTCCGGGCGGGGGGACCCCCCGATACGCAGTATTTT.

This rearrangement joins TRBV7-8 to TRBJ2-3; D is possibly TRBD2 (7 bases). Trimming cost V 0 bases and J 3 bases, with 13 bases left between them. This CDR3 spans 16 amino acids. Germline loops: CDR1 SGHVS, CDR2 FQNEAQ. The CDR3 bases are TGTGCCAGCAGCTTAGCGCGGGGGAGGGGGACAGATACGCAGTATTTT. Residues: CASSLARGRGTDTQYF.

The chain combines TRBV6-1 with TRBJ1-4; 10 bases agree with TRBD1. V was clipped by 3 bases and J by 6 bases; unmatched bases: 4. From germline, CDR1 is MNHNS and CDR2 SASEGT. This CDR3 has 15 residues. The CDR3 nucleotides are TGTGCCAGCAGTGAGCCGGGACAGGGGTATGAAAAACTGTTTTTT. Protein product: CASSEPGQGYEKLFF.

The V gene is TRBV3-1 (or the pseudogene TRBV3-2), the J gene TRBJ2-5; D might be TRBD2 (5 bases). The CDR3 has 16 amino acids. Trimming left V 4 bases short and J 0 bases short, with 15 bases between. Germline CDR1 is LGHDT and CDR2 is YNNKEL (reference sequence). CDR3 region: CASSPRRLANQETQYF. CDR3 DNA: TGTGCCAGCAGCCCCCGACGGTTAGCGAACCAAGAGACCCAGTACTTC.

This rearrangement joins TRBV5-6 to TRBJ2-1; TRBD1 might be the D (5 bases). The CDR3 has 13 residues. Trimming pared 4 bases from V and 6 bases from J, leaving 11 bases between. CDR1 is SGHDT, CDR2 YYEEEE, per germline. In DNA, the CDR3 is TGTGCCAGCAGCCCGACAGTTGGCAATGAGCAGTTCTTC. Encoded protein: CASSPTVGNEQFF.

The rearrangement uses TRBV11-2 and TRBJ1-6; D not certain. This CDR3 spans 13 amino acids. V lost 0 bases and J 8 bases, leaving 5 bases between the germline ends. Germline-derived CDR1 and CDR2 are SGHAT and FQNNGV. The CDR3 sequence: CASSLEEDSPLHF. Written as DNA, the CDR3 is TGTGCCAGCAGCTTAGAAGAGGATTCACCCCTCCACTTT.

The gene calls are TRBV4-2 and TRBJ2-5; 7 bases match TRBD2. The CDR3 is 15 residues long. Trimming took 1 base from V and 1 from J; bases not matched to a gene: 3. CDR1 and CDR2 (germline): LGHNA, YNFKEQ. The CDR3 loop reads CASSQGAGIQETQYF. DNA of the CDR3: TGTGCCAGCAGCCAAGGAGCGGGGATCCAAGAGACCCAGTACTTC.

The chain combines TRBV10-3 with TRBJ2-2; D is perhaps TRBD1 (6 bases). There are 18 residues in the CDR3. The germline V and J ends were trimmed by 4 bases and 0 bases, with 18 bases remaining between them. From germline, CDR1 is ENHRY and CDR2 SYGVKD. CDR3 sequence: CAISGRRWTAANTGELFF. DNA of the CDR3: TGTGCCATCAGTGGAAGGCGTTGGACAGCTGCGAACACCGGGGAGCTGTTTTTT.

This clone appeared a single time. The CDR3 bases are TGTGCCAGCAGCCAAGAGGATCCAGGACAGGGTGGGCCAGATACGCAGTATTTT. Protein product: CASSQEDPGQGGPDTQYF. The chain is built from TRBV3-1 (or the pseudogene TRBV3-2) and TRBJ2-3, with TRBD1 identical over 8 bases. Germline CDR1 reads LGHDT; CDR2 reads YNNKEL (reference sequence). Unmatched junction bases numbered 12, after V lost 0 bases and J lost 4 bases. CDR3 length: 18 amino acids.

J is TRBJ1-1 and V is TRBV30; TRBD1 agrees at 9 bases. This CDR3 spans 15 amino acids. V was clipped by 1 base and J by 5 bases; unmatched bases: 8. CDR1 is GTSNPN and CDR2 is SVGIG in the germline V gene (reference sequence). The CDR3 protein is CAWSAPDRGTTEAFF. In DNA form, the CDR3 reads TGTGCCTGGAGTGCCCCCGACAGGGGGACAACTGAAGCTTTCTTT.

This clone was counted a single time. The genes are TRBV9 and TRBJ2-7, with 8 positions matching TRBD2. Trimming cost V 3 bases and J 2 bases; bases outside gene matches: 1. CDR3 length: 13 residues. CDR1 is SGDLS and CDR2 is YYNGEE in the germline V gene. CDR3 protein: CASSAGGPYEQYF. CDR3 in DNA: TGTGCCAGCAGCGCGGGAGGGCCCTACGAGCAGTACTTC.

The chain joins TRBV10-3 to TRBJ1-3; the D is unclear. V lost 2 bases and J lost 2, with 4 bases in between. CDR3 size: 13 residues. Germline-derived CDR1 and CDR2 are ENHRY and SYGVKD. In nucleotides, the CDR3 is TGTGCCATCAGTGAGATAGCTGGAAACACCATATATTTT. This encodes CAISEIAGNTIYF.

V is TRBV5-4 and J is TRBJ2-7; 8 positions match TRBD1. In germline, CDR1 is SGHNT, CDR2 YYREEE (reference sequence). The V and J ends lost 4 bases and 2 bases, in that order; junction bases with no gene match: 8. The CDR3 totals 15 residues. The CDR3 sequence: CASSGGQAAPYEQYF. The DNA for the CDR3 is TGTGCCAGCAGCGGGGGACAGGCCGCTCCCTACGAGCAGTACTTC. The entire variable domain, with the rest obtained from reference TRBV5-4 and TRBJ2-7, is as follows: ETGVTQSPTHLIKTRGQQVTLRCSSQSGHNTVSWYQQALGQGPQFIFQYYREEENGRGNFPPRFSGLQFPNYSSELNVNALELDDSALYLCASSGGQAAPYEQYFGPGTRLTVT.

V and J are TRBV2 and TRBJ1-5, with D maybe TRBD1 (6 bases). Germline loops: CDR1 SNHLY, CDR2 FYNNEI. The CDR3 sequence is 15 residues long. Trimming shortened V by 6 bases and J by 2 bases, and 14 bases separated the two germline ends. CDR3 DNA sequence: TGTGCCAGCAGGAGGGGGGGAGGTGGCAATCAGCCCCAGCATTTT. This encodes CASRRGGGGNQPQHF.

The gene calls are TRBV24-1 and TRBJ1-4; 7 bases are a match to TRBD1. This CDR3 has 15 amino acids. V shed 2 bases and J 5 bases; nucleotides not matched to a gene: 4. In germline, CDR1 is KGHDR, CDR2 SFDVKD. The chain's CDR3 is CATSDSEQGNEKLFF. The CDR3 bases are TGTGCCACCAGTGATTCGGAACAGGGGAATGAAAAACTGTTTTTT.

This clone has just a few counts. This chain connects TRBV27 to TRBJ2-1; D remains unclear. The CDR3 runs 16 residues. Germline CDR1 and CDR2: MNHEY and SMNVEV (reference sequence). Trimming took off 5 bases at V and 1 base at J, with 15 bases between the two ends. CDR3 DNA: TGTGCCAGCAGTGGCTTGGGCGTACGGTCCTACAATGAGCAGTTCTTC. It specifies CASSGLGVRSYNEQFF.

This chain links TRBV9 with TRBJ2-1; the match to TRBD1 covers 7 bases. CDR3 length: 15 residues. Germline-derived CDR1 and CDR2 are SGDLS and YYNGEE. V shed 4 bases and J 4 bases; nucleotides not matched to a gene: 8. The CDR3 coding sequence is TGTGCCAGCAGCCAGACAGGGTCGGGGTACAATGAGCAGTTCTTC. Protein: CASSQTGSGYNEQFF.

The J gene is TRBJ1-4, the V gene TRBV28, with a possible D match to TRBD1 (5 bases). The V and J ends lost 1 base and 6 bases respectively, with 9 bases between them. The CDR3 is 14 amino acids. CDR1 and CDR2 (germline): MDHEN, SYDVKM. The CDR3: CASSLLGLDEKLFF. In DNA, the CDR3 is TGTGCCAGCAGTTTATTGGGGCTGGATGAAAAACTGTTTTTT.

This clone has only a few counts. J is TRBJ1-2 and V is TRBV18; D gene ambiguous. The CDR3 runs 13 residues. Trimming removed 4 bases from V and 3 bases from J, with 9 bases in between. The germline CDR1 and CDR2 sequences are KGHSH and LQKENI. In DNA form, the CDR3 reads TGTGCCAGCTCACATACGGGAGACTATGGCTACACCTTC. This gives the protein CASSHTGDYGYTF.

This chain connects TRBV2 to TRBJ1-6; perhaps TRBD1 as D (6 bases). Germline values: CDR1 SNHLY, CDR2 FYNNEI. CDR3 length: 14 amino acids. Trimming took off 8 bases at V and 8 bases at J, with 16 bases between the two ends. Here the CDR3 reads CASSDRTGHSPLHF. The CDR3 DNA follows: TGTGCCAGCTCCGATAGAACAGGGCATTCACCCCTCCACTTT. The variable domain in full, with the rest retrieved from reference TRBV2 and TRBJ1-6, is EPEVTQTPSHQVTQMGQEVILRCVPISNHLYFYWYRQILGQKVEFLVSFYNNEISEKSEIFDDQFSVERPDGSNFTLKIRSTKLEDSAMYFCASSDRTGHSPLHFGNGTRLTVT.

This sequence joins TRBV10-2 and TRBJ2-7, with 10 bases that match TRBD1. CDR1 and CDR2 from the germline V gene are WSHSY and SAAADI. The junction had 17 bases not matched to a gene; V was cut back by 6 bases and J by 0 bases. CDR3 size: 19 residues. CDR3 amino acids: CASRLNRDRGSSYSYEQYF. The CDR3 DNA reads as TGCGCCAGCAGGCTGAACCGGGACAGGGGATCTAGCTACTCCTACGAGCAGTACTTC.

This chain uses TRBV28 with TRBJ2-7; TRBD1 agrees at 8 bases. CDR3 length: 16 residues. The germline V gene has CDR1 MDHEN and CDR2 SYDVKM. The V and J ends lost 2 bases and 3 bases, in that order; junction bases with no gene match: 9. The CDR3 DNA reads TGTGCCAGCAGTTTACGCCGGCGGACAGGGATCTACGAGCAGTACTTC. It yields the protein CASSLRRRTGIYEQYF.

The table lists this clone with a few counts. The rearrangement uses TRBV15 and TRBJ2-3; the D gene is possibly TRBD1 (6 bases). Trimming pared 4 bases from V and 6 bases from J, leaving 14 bases between. Germline V CDR1 and CDR2: LNHNV, YYDKDF (reference sequence). The CDR3 contains 14 residues. For the CDR3, the DNA is TGTGCCACCAGCAAAGAGACAGGAGAGGATACGCAGTATTTT. This gives the protein CATSKETGEDTQYF. The full variable domain, rest sourced from reference TRBV15 and TRBJ2-3, is DAMVIQNPRYQVTQFGKPVTLSCSQTLNHNVMYWYQQKSSQAPKLLFHYYDKDFNNEADTPDNFQSRRPNTSFCFLDIRSPGLGDTAMYLCATSKETGEDTQYFGPGTRLTVL.

J is TRBJ2-1 and V is TRBV5-1, with 10 bases aligning to TRBD2. With 0 bases clipped from V and 7 bases from J, the junction kept 7 bases outside the gene matches. This CDR3 comprises 16 residues. Germline V gene lookup returns CDR1 SGHRS and CDR2 YFSETQ. Written as DNA, the CDR3 is TGCGCCAGCAGCTTGGGTAGCGGGGGGTGGGGAAATGAGCAGTTCTTC. It translates to CASSLGSGGWGNEQFF.

J is TRBJ2-2 and V is TRBV5-1; 7 positions match TRBD1. The CDR3 runs 18 residues. Germline V gene data show CDR1 as SGHRS and CDR2 as YFSETQ. J lost 5 bases, V lost 0 bases, and 13 bases had no gene match. In DNA, the CDR3 is TGCGCCAGCAGCTTGGGACAGGGAGAGTTCGGGTGGACCGGGGAGCTGTTTTTT. Translation: CASSLGQGEFGWTGELFF.

V usage is TRBV28 and J usage is TRBJ2-5; TRBD1 is a possible D gene (6 bases). Deletions cut 5 bases from V and 1 base from J, with 20 bases between. The CDR3 length is 17 residues. Germline CDR1 and CDR2: MDHEN and SYDVKM. In nucleotides, the CDR3 is TGTGCCAGCAGTCTCGTTTCCGGGACAAACCTCCAAGAGACCCAGTACTTC. Translating it yields CASSLVSGTNLQETQYF.

The V and J genes are TRBV6-5 and TRBJ2-2; 8 nucleotides line up with TRBD1. This CDR3 region has 14 residues. Trimming removed 6 bases from V and 6 bases from J; junction bases left unmatched: 6. Looked up from germline, CDR1 is MNHEY and CDR2 is SVGAGI. CDR3 loop: CASSHGQGPGELFF. The CDR3 bases are TGTGCCAGCAGCCACGGACAGGGACCCGGGGAGCTGTTTTTT.

The V call is TRBV5-1, the J call TRBJ1-1; D is uncertain. The CDR3 totals 14 residues. Trimming cost V 0 bases and J 7 bases, with 13 bases left between them. CDR1 is SGHRS and CDR2 is YFSETQ in the germline V gene. The CDR3 spells CASSLGFRAGEAFF. The CDR3 DNA reads TGCGCCAGCAGCTTGGGTTTTCGGGCGGGTGAAGCTTTCTTT.

CDR3 region: CASGQGNYGYTF. CDR3 nucleotides: TGTGCCAGCGGACAGGGTAACTATGGCTACACCTTC. The V call is TRBV25-1, the J call TRBJ1-2; 8 bases match TRBD1. The V gene end was trimmed by 8 bases and the J gene end by 1 base; junction bases not matched to a gene: 0. The germline CDR1 and CDR2 sequences are MGHDK and SYGVNS. The CDR3 extends over 12 amino acids.